Below, 9 T cell receptor beta chains from the same sample are listed, as sequenced in a study of blood T cell repertoires in COVID-19. Here immunoSEQ multiplex PCR was the method, and the copy in TCRdb shows in-frame clones only, minus some. Among 55,000 to 75,000 clones listed, 82% were seen once. Sequenced input: peripheral blood. Receptor source: a man at least 80 years old with active COVID-19.

CDR3 region: CASSILVASKNTEAFF. The CDR3 DNA is TGTGCCAGTAGTATCCTAGTTGCTAGTAAGAACACTGAAGCTTTCTTT. The gene calls are TRBV19 and TRBJ1-1, with D hard to call. The CDR3 totals 16 residues. Trimming left V 3 bases short and J 1 base short, with 15 bases between. Germline V gene lookup returns CDR1 LNHDA and CDR2 SQIVND (reference sequence).

The J gene is TRBJ2-2, the V gene TRBV2; 8 bases map to TRBD2. The ends lost 5 bases at V and 5 bases at J; junction bases unmatched: 13. CDR3 length: 17 amino acids. Germline lookup yields CDR1 SNHLY and CDR2 FYNNEI. Here the CDR3 reads CASSLSGGGRLTGELFF. In DNA, the CDR3 is TGTGCCAGCAGTCTCTCCGGCGGGGGGCGCCTGACCGGGGAGCTGTTTTTT.

This clone appeared many times. This rearrangement joins TRBV6-2 or TRBV6-3 to TRBJ1-6, with D uncertain. Germline CDR1 is MNHEY and CDR2 is SVGEGT. Trimming cost V 2 bases and J 8 bases, with 7 bases left between them. This CDR3 spans 13 amino acids. CDR3 protein: CASSYLRDSPLHF. In nucleotides, the CDR3 is TGTGCCAGCAGTTACCTACGCGATTCACCCCTCCACTTT.

The chain links TRBV7-2 to TRBJ2-7, with 13 positions matching TRBD2. The V gene end was trimmed by 5 bases and the J gene end by 2 bases; junction bases not matched to a gene: 3. Germline CDR1 and CDR2: SGHTA and FQGNSA. The CDR3 length is 15 residues. The CDR3 DNA is TGTGCCAGCAGCCTGGGACTAGCGGGGCCCTACGAGCAGTACTTC. Protein product: CASSLGLAGPYEQYF. Variable domain in full (rest from reference TRBV7-2 and TRBJ2-7): GAGVSQSPSNKVTEKGKDVELRCDPISGHTALYWYRQSLGQGLEFLIYFQGNSAPDKSGLPSDRFSAERTGGSVSTLTIQRTQQEDSAVYLCASSLGLAGPYEQYFGPGTRLTVT.

The rearrangement links TRBV7-2 to TRBJ2-1; 14 positions match TRBD2. The V gene's germline CDR1 is SGHTA and CDR2 FQGNSA. The CDR3 loop spans 15 amino acids. V gave up 5 bases and J gave up 6 bases; unmatched junction bases: 3. The CDR3 region has the DNA TGTGCCAGCAGCGGGACTAGCGGGAGCAGCAATGAGCAGTTCTTC. Translation gives CASSGTSGSSNEQFF. Drawing the rest from reference TRBV7-2 and TRBJ2-1, the complete variable domain is GAGVSQSPSNKVTEKGKDVELRCDPISGHTALYWYRQSLGQGLEFLIYFQGNSAPDKSGLPSDRFSAERTGGSVSTLTIQRTQQEDSAVYLCASSGTSGSSNEQFFGPGTRLTVL.

This clone has just a few counts. CDR3: CASSGGTSGRETQYF. The CDR3 region has the DNA TGTGCCAGCAGCGGCGGGACTAGCGGGAGAGAGACCCAGTACTTC. The V gene is TRBV5-4, the J gene TRBJ2-5; 14 bases map to TRBD2. Germline CDR1 is SGHNT and CDR2 is YYREEE (reference sequence). Trimming cost V 4 bases and J 4 bases; bases outside gene matches: 3. The CDR3 runs 15 residues. The full variable domain, in which reference TRBV5-4 and TRBJ2-5 provide the parts outside the CDR3, is ETGVTQSPTHLIKTRGQQVTLRCSSQSGHNTVSWYQQALGQGPQFIFQYYREEENGRGNFPPRFSGLQFPNYSSELNVNALELDDSALYLCASSGGTSGRETQYFGPGTRLLVL.

The chain recombines TRBV28 with TRBJ2-3, with a tentative D call TRBD1 (5 bases). CDR1 is MDHEN and CDR2 is SYDVKM in the germline V gene. With 5 bases removed from V and 6 bases from J, the gap between germline ends came to 18 bases. CDR3 length: 15 residues. CDR3 in DNA: TGTGCCAGCAGTCCCCCGACAGCCCCTGGGGATACGCAGTATTTT. This codes for CASSPPTAPGDTQYF.

Only a few counts were recorded for this clone. The J gene is TRBJ1-5, the V gene TRBV4-1, with 7 bases matching TRBD1. From germline, CDR1 is MGHRA and CDR2 YSYEKL. CDR3 length: 15 amino acids. Trimming at V came to 2 bases and at J to 5 bases, leaving 6 bases not matched to a gene. For the CDR3, the DNA is TGCGCCAGCAGCCAAACACAGGGGTTTCATCAGCCCCAGCATTTT. Translation gives CASSQTQGFHQPQHF.

V is TRBV9 and J is TRBJ2-7; D unclear. Germline CDR1 reads SGDLS; CDR2 reads YYNGEE. The CDR3 runs to 14 residues. Trimming shortened V by 0 bases and J by 3 bases, and 10 bases separated the two germline ends. CDR3 coding DNA: TGTGCCAGCAGCGTAGGGCAGTCGATCTACGAGCAGTACTTC. Its translation is CASSVGQSIYEQYF.